This TCR beta chain came from a study of blood T cells in healthy people across ages. Study observations and caveats: Roughly linear declines in TCR beta diversity per million T cells occurred with age. Changes seen in expanded clonotypes were possibly confounded by donor CMV status left unknown. Long-lived donors exceeded aged donors in naive CD4+ cells and diversity.

In regard to this clonotype: Its target is unknown.

Extraction yielded at least 5.5 micrograms of total RNA per sample. The germline CDR1 and CDR2 sequences are SGHTA and FQGNSA. V shed 1 base and J 1 base; nucleotides not matched to a gene: 5. This CDR3 is 18 amino acids long. Through a sample-barcoded 5' primer and a J-beta primer mix, a second PCR was run for about 6 to 11 cycles. TCRdb re-called the 5' RACE reads with MiXCR, one entry per CDR3 protein. This table holds over a million distinct CDR3 sequences, approximately 38% found once. V gene TRBV7-2 combines with J gene TRBJ2-1; 12 bases map to TRBD2. The source is a young woman in good health. What was sequenced was blood. The CDR3: CASSLVPSGGASYNEQFF. The CDR3 region has the DNA TGTGCCAGCAGCTTAGTCCCTAGCGGGGGGGCGTCCTACAATGAGCAGTTCTTC.